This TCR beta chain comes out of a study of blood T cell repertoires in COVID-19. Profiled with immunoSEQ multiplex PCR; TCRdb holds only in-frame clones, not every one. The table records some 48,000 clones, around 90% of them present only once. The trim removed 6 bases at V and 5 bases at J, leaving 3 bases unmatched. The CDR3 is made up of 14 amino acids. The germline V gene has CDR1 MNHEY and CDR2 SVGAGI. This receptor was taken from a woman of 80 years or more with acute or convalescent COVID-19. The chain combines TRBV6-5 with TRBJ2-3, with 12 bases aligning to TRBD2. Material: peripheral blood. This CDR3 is CASRTSGGQDTQYF. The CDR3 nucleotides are TGTGCCAGCAGAACTAGCGGGGGGCAAGATACGCAGTATTTT.